The next 6 T cell receptor beta chains were all read from a single sample in a study of blood T cell repertoires in COVID-19. Produced via immunoSEQ multiplex PCR; TCRdb's table is partial and in-frame only. This sample yields more than 60,000 clones, of which about 88% are seen a single time; roughly a fifth belongs to the top ten. The sequenced sample consisted of peripheral blood. All receptors derive from a woman between 50 and 59 years old with active or convalescent COVID-19.

This chain links TRBV3-1 (or the pseudogene TRBV3-2) with TRBJ2-5, with 9 bases that match TRBD2. The CDR3 sequence is 16 residues long. The germline CDR1 and CDR2 sequences are LGHDT and YNNKEL (reference sequence). J was trimmed by 7 bases and V by 2 bases; bases with no gene match: 11. The CDR3, as DNA: TGTGCCAGCAGCCAATCCCTAGGGACTAGCTGGGTGACCCAGTACTTC. Translation gives CASSQSLGTSWVTQYF.

On this clone: The junction differs from germline at one of its ends, possibly a read error. The chain links TRBV5-3 to TRBJ1-5, with TRBD1 identical over 7 bases. TRBV5-3 is flagged as an ORF with uncertain function. The CDR3 consists of 15 residues. The CDR3 nucleotides read TGTGCCAGAGGCTTCGGGACAGTTAACAATCAGCCCCAGCATTTT. Protein: CARGFGTVNNQPQHF.

This clone was detected only a few times. The genes are TRBV7-3 and TRBJ2-1; D ambiguous. The CDR3 runs 13 residues. Trimming took 4 bases from V and 0 from J, leaving 4 bases between them. The germline CDR1 and CDR2 sequences are SGHTA and FQGTGA. The CDR3 DNA sequence: TGTGCCAGCAGCTCGAGCTCCTACAATGAGCAGTTCTTC. Translation gives CASSSSSYNEQFF.

This clone showed up just a few times. The V call is TRBV3-1 (or the pseudogene TRBV3-2), the J call TRBJ2-2, with a possible D match to TRBD1 (5 bases). Germline CDR1 reads LGHDT; CDR2 reads YNNKEL (reference sequence). Trimming removed 4 bases at V and 4 bases at J, with 7 bases between. The CDR3 length is 13 residues. The CDR3 sequence is CASSLQGTGELFF. The CDR3 bases are TGTGCCAGCAGCCTTCAGGGCACCGGGGAGCTGTTTTTT.

This clone appeared a single time. At one end, the junction sequence differs from germline, possibly due to a read error. The rearrangement uses TRBV29-1 and TRBJ2-1, with TRBD1 identical over 7 bases. The CDR3 has 13 amino acids. Germline assignment: CDR1 SQVTM and CDR2 ANQGSEA. The CDR3 spells CSVQEGAKNEQFF. The CDR3 bases are TGCAGCGTTCAAGAGGGGGCGAAGAATGAGCAGTTCTTC.

Comments on this clone: At one of its ends the junction is not consistent with the germline gene, which may arise from a read error. The chain carries TRBV7-7 and TRBJ2-1, with 13 bases identical to TRBD2. The CDR3 is 16 residues long. CDR1 and CDR2 from the germline V gene are SSHAT and FNYEAQ (reference sequence). In DNA form, the CDR3 reads TGTGCTAGCAGCTTAGGACTAGCGGGAGCCTACAATGAGCAGTTCTTC. Protein product: CASSLGLAGAYNEQFF.